A single sample gave rise to the 26 T cell receptor beta chains below, sequenced in a study of blood T cell repertoires in COVID-19. Some clones are missing from TCRdb's copy, which holds only in-frame ones; the method was immunoSEQ multiplex PCR. There are approximately 190,000 clones in the sample; around 90% occur only once, and about 6.3% lies in the top ten. Sequencing used peripheral blood. These receptors were taken from a man aged 35 to 55 with active or convalescent COVID-19.

The chain links TRBV18 to TRBJ1-1; weak D call: TRBD1 (6 bases). The CDR3 totals 14 residues. Looked up from germline, CDR1 is KGHSH and CDR2 is LQKENI. With 3 bases removed from V and 7 bases from J, the gap between germline ends came to 15 bases. The CDR3 DNA is TGTGCCAGCTCACCCCCCGGACAGAGCCTTGAAGCTTTCTTT. Amino acid sequence: CASSPPGQSLEAFF.

The chain couples TRBV4-1 to TRBJ1-5; the match to TRBD1 covers 8 bases. This CDR3 contains 16 residues. Germline V CDR1 and CDR2: MGHRA, YSYEKL. Trimming removed 3 bases from V and 7 bases from J; junction bases left unmatched: 11. CDR3 residues: CASSQEGGRQGQPQHF. The CDR3 nucleotides are TGCGCCAGCAGCCAGGAGGGGGGGAGACAGGGGCAGCCCCAGCATTTT.

The chain has TRBV5-1 and TRBJ2-5; D might be TRBD2 (5 bases). The germline CDR1 and CDR2 sequences are SGHRS and YFSETQ. The CDR3 length is 13 residues. Between the trimmed V and J ends, which lost 5 bases and 4 bases, there was a span of 12 bases. The CDR3 DNA is TGCGCCAGCAGACCCCCGGGGTCAGAGACCCAGTACTTC. Translated, it gives CASRPPGSETQYF.

The rearrangement joins TRBV3-1 (or the pseudogene TRBV3-2) to TRBJ2-2; possible D gene TRBD2, 5 bases. The germline V and J ends were trimmed by 4 bases and 6 bases, with 6 bases remaining between them. The CDR3 has 12 residues. Germline V lookup: CDR1 LGHDT, CDR2 YNNKEL (reference sequence). The CDR3 bases are TGTGCCAGCAGCCCCGGGGCCGGGGAGCTGTTTTTT. Protein product: CASSPGAGELFF.

The chain links TRBV28 to TRBJ1-1; D uncertain. From germline, CDR1 is MDHEN and CDR2 SYDVKM. The CDR3 totals 11 residues. V lost 8 bases to trimming and J lost 3 bases, with 7 bases between them. The CDR3 coding sequence is TGTGCCAGCGGGAGGGACACTGAAGCTTTCTTT. Protein: CASGRDTEAFF.

The V and J genes are TRBV5-1 and TRBJ1-4, with 9 positions matching TRBD1. J was trimmed by 8 bases and V by 4 bases; bases with no gene match: 6. The CDR3 runs 14 residues. Looked up from germline, CDR1 is SGHRS and CDR2 is YFSETQ. The DNA of the CDR3 is TGCGCCAGCAGCCCAGGACAGGGGAGGGAAAAACTGTTTTTT. Encoded protein: CASSPGQGREKLFF.

The chain carries TRBV7-9 and TRBJ2-7; 11 nucleotides align to TRBD2. The trim removed 4 bases at V and 3 bases at J, leaving 5 bases unmatched. The CDR3 length is 15 residues. Germline V lookup: CDR1 SEHNR, CDR2 FQNEAQ (reference sequence). The CDR3 DNA reads TGTGCCAGCAGCTCCTCGACTAGCGGGAACTACGAGCAGTACTTC. Translation gives CASSSSTSGNYEQYF.

This rearrangement joins TRBV5-6 to TRBJ2-3; 9 bases agree with TRBD2. The V gene's germline CDR1 is SGHDT and CDR2 YYEEEE. CDR3 size: 16 residues. The V segment lost 2 bases and the J segment 2 bases; nucleotides outside the gene matches: 6. The CDR3 is CASSFSASGITDTQYF. DNA of the CDR3: TGTGCCAGCAGCTTTTCGGCTAGCGGGATCACAGATACGCAGTATTTT.

This clone was seen a handful of times. The rearrangement links TRBV9 to TRBJ2-2; 8 positions match TRBD1. This CDR3 comprises 16 residues. CDR1 is SGDLS, CDR2 YYNGEE, per germline. V lost 2 bases, J lost 6 bases, and 9 bases stayed unmatched. The CDR3 sequence is CASSVSRGPLAGELFF. The CDR3 DNA is TGTGCCAGCAGCGTTTCCAGGGGGCCGCTGGCCGGGGAGCTGTTTTTT.

The V gene is TRBV14, the J gene TRBJ2-5, with 8 positions matching TRBD2. Trimming took 4 bases from V and 7 from J; bases not matched to a gene: 8. CDR3 length: 14 amino acids. The germline V gene encodes CDR1 SGHDN and CDR2 FVKESK. The CDR3 region is CASSPQAGVGTQYF. The DNA for the CDR3 is TGTGCCAGCAGCCCCCAAGCGGGAGTGGGGACCCAGTACTTC.

This sequence joins TRBV19 and TRBJ2-2; 7 nucleotides match TRBD1. The junction had 12 bases not matched to a gene; V was cut back by 5 bases and J by 6 bases. This CDR3 comprises 16 residues. Germline V gene lookup returns CDR1 LNHDA and CDR2 SQIVND (reference sequence). CDR3 region: CASSPDRERFPGELFF. The DNA of the CDR3 is TGTGCCAGTAGTCCAGACAGGGAACGGTTTCCCGGGGAGCTGTTTTTT.

The chain links TRBV6-2 or TRBV6-3 to TRBJ2-5; D not resolved. Germline CDR1 MNHEY, CDR2 SVGEGT. Trimming shortened V by 2 bases and J by 2 bases, and 9 bases separated the two germline ends. The CDR3 sequence is 14 residues long. This CDR3 reads CASSYGGKQETQYF. The CDR3 DNA follows: TGTGCCAGCAGTTACGGCGGAAAACAAGAGACCCAGTACTTC.

J is TRBJ2-5 and V is TRBV7-9; 8 bases align to TRBD1. This CDR3 has 14 residues. V dropped 5 bases and J dropped 7; count of bases not matched to a gene: 9. CDR1 is SEHNR, CDR2 FQNEAQ, per germline (reference sequence). CDR3 DNA: TGTGCCAGCAGCCTGGACAGGGTGCAGGGGACCCAGTACTTC. Protein product: CASSLDRVQGTQYF.

This sequence joins TRBV5-1 and TRBJ2-2, with D perhaps TRBD2 (5 bases). Germline lookup yields CDR1 SGHRS and CDR2 YFSETQ. The CDR3 runs 13 residues. Trimming pared 3 bases from V and 4 bases from J, leaving 7 bases between. CDR3 nucleotide sequence: TGCGCCAGCAGCTCAGAGGGCACCGGGGAGCTGTTTTTT. Protein: CASSSEGTGELFF.

The J gene is TRBJ2-2, the V gene TRBV5-1, with a weak D call TRBD2 (5 bases). The CDR3 is 18 amino acids. V lost 4 bases and J lost 0, with 19 bases in between. Germline values: CDR1 SGHRS, CDR2 YFSETQ. The DNA for the CDR3 is TGCGCCAGCAGCGCGGGCCTAACAGCCGGCCCGAACACCGGGGAGCTGTTTTTT. This gives the protein CASSAGLTAGPNTGELFF.

V is TRBV3-1 (or the pseudogene TRBV3-2) and J is TRBJ2-7; tentatively, D is TRBD2 (6 bases). The CDR3 consists of 15 residues. Germline V gene data show CDR1 as LGHDT and CDR2 as YNNKEL (reference sequence). Trimming left V 1 base short and J 3 bases short, with 13 bases between. CDR3 bases: TGTGCCAGCAGCCAAGCGGCTAGCGCTAACTACGAGCAGTACTTC. Amino acids: CASSQAASANYEQYF.

This sequence joins TRBV6-5 and TRBJ2-1; D is perhaps TRBD1 (6 bases). Germline V gives CDR1 MNHEY, CDR2 SVGAGI. The CDR3 spans 12 residues. Trimming left V 5 bases short and J 7 bases short, with 9 bases between. The CDR3: CASSRRGNEQFF. The CDR3 DNA follows: TGTGCCAGCAGTCGCAGGGGTAATGAGCAGTTCTTC.

This clone appeared once. This chain joins TRBV29-1 and TRBJ2-1; TRBD2 agrees at 10 bases. The CDR3 has 15 residues. Germline CDR1 reads SQVTM; CDR2 reads ANQGSEA. The V gene end was trimmed by 6 bases and the J gene end by 2 bases; junction bases not matched to a gene: 7. CDR3 bases: TGCAGCGTCCCTCCAGCGGGAGGGCCCTACAATGAGCAGTTCTTC. Translated, it gives CSVPPAGGPYNEQFF.

V is TRBV5-1 and J is TRBJ2-1; the match to TRBD1 covers 10 bases. Looked up from germline, CDR1 is SGHRS and CDR2 is YFSETQ. There are 15 residues in the CDR3. With V trimmed by 3 bases and J by 6 bases, 6 bases remained unmatched. CDR3 nucleotides: TGCGCCAGCAGCTCGGGACAGGGGACACCCAATGAGCAGTTCTTC. Residues: CASSSGQGTPNEQFF.

The V and J genes are TRBV7-2 and TRBJ1-1; 7 bases agree with TRBD1. Germline lookup yields CDR1 SGHTA and CDR2 FQGNSA. The CDR3 has 14 residues. Losses at the gene ends were 7 bases for V and 1 base for J; bases not matched to a gene: 6. Written as DNA, the CDR3 is TGTGCCAGCACCCGGAACAGGGGGAACACTGAAGCTTTCTTT. Residues: CASTRNRGNTEAFF.

The chain employs TRBV19 and TRBJ2-2; the D gene is possibly TRBD1 (6 bases). The CDR3 sequence is 14 residues long. Germline lookup yields CDR1 LNHDA and CDR2 SQIVND (reference sequence). V lost 4 bases, J lost 2 bases, and 8 bases lay in between. The CDR3 reads CASSRTVNTGELFF. The CDR3 DNA reads TGTGCCAGTAGTAGGACAGTTAACACCGGGGAGCTGTTTTTT.

This sequence joins TRBV4-1 and TRBJ2-2; 7 bases agree with TRBD2. V lost 4 bases, J lost 7 bases, and 15 bases stayed unmatched. The CDR3 length is 17 residues. CDR1 is MGHRA, CDR2 YSYEKL, per germline. This chain's CDR3 is CASSREGGSLGSGELFF. CDR3 nucleotides: TGCGCCAGCAGCCGTGAGGGCGGGAGTCTGGGTAGCGGGGAGCTGTTTTTT.

This clone was counted once. This chain connects TRBV6-5 to TRBJ1-2, with 9 positions matching TRBD1. This CDR3 contains 14 residues. Trimming at V came to 2 bases and at J to 8 bases, leaving 6 bases not matched to a gene. Germline CDR1 is MNHEY and CDR2 is SVGAGI. The CDR3 loop is CASSYLGQGDGYTF. In nucleotides, the CDR3 is TGTGCCAGCAGTTACCTGGGACAGGGTGACGGCTACACCTTC.

This clone was found once. The rearrangement links TRBV6-4 to TRBJ1-4; D possibly corresponds to TRBD1 (6 bases). Germline CDR1 and CDR2: MRHNA and SNTAGT. The V gene lost 6 bases and the J gene lost 7 bases, with 21 bases spanning the gap. The CDR3 contains 16 residues. DNA for the CDR3: TGTGCCAGCAGCGGCAGTACAGGGTCACGTAGTGAAAAACTGTTTTTT. Its protein is CASSGSTGSRSEKLFF.

The rearrangement links TRBV13 to TRBJ2-3; TRBD2 matches at 16 bases. Germline V gives CDR1 PRHDT, CDR2 FYEKMQ (reference sequence). There are 16 residues in the CDR3. V gave up 4 bases and J gave up 8 bases; unmatched junction bases: 6. This CDR3 reads CASSSPGLAGGSTQYF. Written as DNA, the CDR3 is TGTGCCAGCAGCTCACCGGGACTAGCGGGGGGGAGTACGCAGTATTTT.

This clone was picked up a small number of times. The gene calls are TRBV29-1 and TRBJ2-5; possible D gene TRBD1, 6 bases. V shed 8 bases and J shed 4 bases, with 14 bases lying between them. This CDR3 has 12 residues. Germline V gene sequence: CDR1 SQVTM, CDR2 ANQGSEA. The CDR3 loop is CSFTEGGETQYF. The CDR3 nucleotides read TGCAGCTTTACCGAAGGGGGAGAGACCCAGTACTTC.